This T cell receptor (beta chain) derives from a study of blood T cell repertoires in COVID-19. Cohort allocation depended upon clinical history that participants reported. Those designated as exposed participants met a COVID-19 case within 2 weeks before study entry. This clone was counted once. As originally analysed: Amplification with reference gene primers provided the estimates of nucleated cell counts. TCRdb keeps only in-frame clones here, not all; method: immunoSEQ multiplex PCR. That table furnishes V, J and clone size, whereas the DNA furnished D and trimming. The table lists 200,000 to 250,000 clones, about 90% of them singletons. This CDR3 spans 18 amino acids. V shed 4 bases, J shed 0 bases, and the junction held 11 bases outside the gene matches. CDR1 is SGHRS, CDR2 YFSETQ, per germline.

Sequenced material: PBMCs or T cells enriched from blood (not recorded which). The TCR sequence derives from a woman in her twenties or thirties who had been exposed to COVID-19. The J gene is TRBJ2-2, the V gene TRBV5-1; 8 nucleotides line up with TRBD2. The CDR3 nucleotides are TGCGCCAGCAGCGTTACCTGGTTAGCGGGGACGAACACCGGGGAGCTGTTTTTT. Translating it yields CASSVTWLAGTNTGELFF.